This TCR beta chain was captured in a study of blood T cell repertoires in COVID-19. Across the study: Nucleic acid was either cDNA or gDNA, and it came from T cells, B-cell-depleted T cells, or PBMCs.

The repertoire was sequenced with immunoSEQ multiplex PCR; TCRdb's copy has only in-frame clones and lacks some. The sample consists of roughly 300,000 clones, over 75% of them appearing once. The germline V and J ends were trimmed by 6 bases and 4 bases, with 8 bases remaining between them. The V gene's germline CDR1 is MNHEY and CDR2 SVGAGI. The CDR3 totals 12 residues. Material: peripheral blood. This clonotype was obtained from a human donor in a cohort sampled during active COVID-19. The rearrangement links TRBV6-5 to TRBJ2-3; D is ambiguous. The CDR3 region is CASSRRSDTQYF. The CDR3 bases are TGTGCCAGCAGCCGGAGATCAGATACGCAGTATTTT.